The 13 T cell receptor beta chains given below trace back to one sample, sequenced in a study of blood T cell repertoires in COVID-19. Using immunoSEQ multiplex PCR, the repertoire was profiled, and TCRdb retains in-frame clones only, with some absent. Of around 200,000 clones listed, roughly 84% are singletons. Sequenced input: peripheral blood. The receptors originated from a woman older than 75 with acute or convalescent COVID-19.

The chain uses TRBV6-1 and TRBJ2-1; a weak D match, TRBD2 (6 bases). The germline V and J ends were trimmed by 2 bases and 5 bases, with 10 bases remaining between them. The germline gives CDR1 MNHNS, CDR2 SASEGT. The CDR3 runs to 14 residues. The CDR3 protein is CASSESGLNNEQFF. The CDR3 DNA follows: TGTGCCAGCAGTGAAAGCGGGTTAAACAATGAGCAGTTCTTC.

CDR3 in amino acids: CAWSPGGQREKLFF. The CDR3 bases are TGTGCCTGGAGTCCAGGAGGGCAGCGGGAAAAACTGTTTTTT. The chain employs TRBV30 and TRBJ1-4, with unresolved D. Trimming removed 2 bases from V and 8 bases from J, with 15 bases in between. Looked up from germline, CDR1 is GTSNPN and CDR2 is SVGIG (reference sequence). CDR3 length: 14 residues. The whole variable domain, remainder taken from reference TRBV30 and TRBJ1-4, is SQTIHQWPATLVQPVGSPLSLECTVEGTSNPNLYWYRQAAGRGLQLLFYSVGIGQISSEVPQNLSASRPQDRQFILSSKKLLLSDSGFYLCAWSPGGQREKLFFGSGTQLSVL.

This clone was seen just once. The chain couples TRBV18 to TRBJ1-1; TRBD1 matches at 9 bases. Germline trimming cut 4 bases from V and 5 bases from J; bases unmatched to any gene: 8. The germline CDR1 and CDR2 sequences are KGHSH and LQKENI. CDR3 length equals 15 residues. DNA of the CDR3: TGTGCCAGCTCACGGGACAGGGAATTAAGGACTGAAGCTTTCTTT. Protein sequence: CASSRDRELRTEAFF.

The chain has TRBV29-1 and TRBJ1-3; 9 nucleotides align to TRBD1. The CDR3 sequence is 14 residues long. V lost 7 bases and J lost 1; bases outside the gene matches: 5. Germline CDR1 and CDR2: SQVTM and ANQGSEA. CDR3 DNA sequence: TGCAGCGCTGGGACAGGGAAGTCTGGAAACACCATATATTTT. Protein product: CSAGTGKSGNTIYF.

The rearrangement links TRBV11-2 to TRBJ1-1, with 7 bases that match TRBD1. Germline trimming cut 1 base from V and 8 bases from J; bases unmatched to any gene: 4. Germline V gene lookup returns CDR1 SGHAT and CDR2 FQNNGV. The CDR3 sequence is 13 residues long. In nucleotides, the CDR3 is TGTGCCAGCAGCTTAGGAAGGGGGCGCGAAGCTTTCTTT. It specifies CASSLGRGREAFF.

This chain joins TRBV7-2 and TRBJ1-6; tentatively, D is TRBD1 (5 bases). The V end was cut by 9 bases, the J end by 9 bases, with 9 bases between. Germline loops: CDR1 SGHTA, CDR2 FQGNSA. The CDR3 runs to 11 residues. CDR3 sequence reads: CARGPGSPLHF. The CDR3 nucleotides read TGTGCCAGGGGGCCCGGTTCACCCCTCCACTTT.

The rearrangement joins TRBV10-3 to TRBJ2-1, with 7 nucleotides matching TRBD2. Germline trimming cut 6 bases from V and 10 bases from J; bases unmatched to any gene: 9. Looked up from germline, CDR1 is ENHRY and CDR2 is SYGVKD. This CDR3 spans 13 amino acids. This CDR3 reads CAIRLTSDTEQFF. The DNA for the CDR3 is TGTGCCATCAGATTAACTAGCGATACGGAGCAGTTCTTC.

The gene calls are TRBV15 and TRBJ1-5; perhaps TRBD1 as D (5 bases). The CDR3 spans 15 residues. The ends were cut back, 2 bases at V and 3 bases at J, with 11 bases in the middle. Germline CDR1 and CDR2: LNHNV and YYDKDF (reference sequence). The CDR3 here is CATSRKTATNQPQHF. CDR3 coding DNA: TGTGCCACCAGCAGAAAGACAGCCACCAATCAGCCCCAGCATTTT.

This clone has ten or more counts. CDR3 amino acids: CASSLETGLAYEQYF. The CDR3 DNA is TGCGCCAGCAGCTTGGAAACAGGGCTGGCATACGAGCAGTACTTC. The rearrangement joins TRBV5-1 to TRBJ2-7; the D gene is possibly TRBD1 (6 bases). V was shortened by 0 bases and J by 4 bases, with 14 bases between the two germline ends. This CDR3 is 15 amino acids long. Germline CDR1 is SGHRS and CDR2 is YFSETQ.

The chain uses TRBV5-4 and TRBJ2-6; 7 nucleotides match TRBD1. Germline V gene sequence: CDR1 SGHNT, CDR2 YYREEE (reference sequence). The CDR3 consists of 16 residues. V dropped 3 bases and J dropped 0; count of bases not matched to a gene: 3. CDR3 region: CASSYRGPSGANVLTF. The CDR3 DNA sequence: TGTGCCAGCAGCTACAGGGGACCCTCTGGGGCCAACGTCCTGACTTTC.

This chain connects TRBV5-6 to TRBJ2-6; unclear D gene. CDR3 length equals 14 residues. CDR1 SGHDT and CDR2 YYEEEE come from the germline V gene. Trimming shortened V by 1 base and J by 18 bases, and 20 bases separated the two germline ends. Here the CDR3 DNA reads TGTGCCAGCAGCTTGAGGCAGGCTGCCCCTCCAGGGACTTTC. Residues: CASSLRQAAPPGTF.

This chain connects TRBV20-1 to TRBJ2-1; the D is unclear. The CDR3 extends over 14 amino acids. Trimming pared 3 bases from V and 4 bases from J, leaving 13 bases between. CDR1 and CDR2 (germline): DFQATT, SNEGSKA (reference sequence). The CDR3 protein is CSASRHLTYNEQFF. CDR3 in DNA: TGCAGTGCTAGTCGACACCTGACATACAATGAGCAGTTCTTC.

The rearrangement links TRBV27 to TRBJ2-1; 12 bases agree with TRBD2. The CDR3 runs to 18 residues. Per germline, CDR1 MNHEY and CDR2 SMNVEV (reference sequence). J gave up 0 bases and V 2 bases, and 5 bases lay outside the gene matches. CDR3 residues: CASSLRLAGGSSYNEQFF. In nucleotides, the CDR3 is TGTGCCAGCAGTTTACGCCTAGCGGGAGGGAGCTCCTACAATGAGCAGTTCTTC.